This T cell receptor beta chain emerged from a study of early T cells in non-severe SARS-CoV-2 infection. Germline V lookup: CDR1 LGHDT, CDR2 YNNKEL (reference sequence). This CDR3 has 14 residues. J was trimmed by 2 bases and V by 9 bases; bases with no gene match: 10. TCRdb ran MiXCR on the 5' RACE reads and lists one entry per CDR3 protein. The table shows about 81,000 distinct CDR3 sequences, with 5% to 6.5% occurring only once. Sequencing was performed on whole blood. The V gene is TRBV3-1, the J gene TRBJ2-7; 7 positions match TRBD2. The TCR originated in an adult who was a healthcare worker with PCR-confirmed SARS-CoV-2 infection or an uninfected control (not recorded which). The CDR3 here is CASSRGLVAYEQYF. CDR3 bases: TGTGCCAGTTCCCGAGGACTAGTGGCCTACGAGCAGTACTTC.